The entry below gives a single T cell receptor (beta chain) sequence along with its context. The data were taken from a study of blood T cell repertoires in COVID-19. On the study more broadly: From T cells, B-cell-depleted T cells, or PBMCs came the material, which was cDNA or gDNA.

Original processing methods: Amplification of reference gene primers provided the estimated nucleated cell counts. Repertoires were generated with immunoSEQ multiplex PCR, while TCRdb's copy carries only in-frame clones and drops some. D and trimming were read from the DNA, whereas the V and J calls and clone size are those reported in that table. The table has 110,000 to 150,000 clones, approximately 82% seen once. CDR3 size: 15 residues. Germline CDR1 is SEHNR and CDR2 is FQNEAQ (reference sequence). V lost 4 bases, J lost 5 bases, and 15 bases lay in between. The receptor comes from a human donor in a cohort sampled during active COVID-19. Sample: peripheral blood. This chain links TRBV7-9 with TRBJ2-1; D perhaps matches TRBD2 (5 bases). This CDR3 is CASSSPHTRDNEQFF. In nucleotides, the CDR3 is TGTGCCAGCAGCTCCCCACACACTAGGGACAATGAGCAGTTCTTC. The entire variable domain, with the rest obtained from reference TRBV7-9 and TRBJ2-1, is as follows: DTGVSQNPRHKITKRGQNVTFRCDPISEHNRLYWYRQTLGQGPEFLTYFQNEAQLEKSRLLSDRFSAERPKGSFSTLEIQRTEQGDSAMYLCASSSPHTRDNEQFFGPGTRLTVL.